The 15 T cell receptor beta chains in this list originate from one sample, sequenced in a study of shared clonotypes between healthy human individuals. Positive CCR7 selection of CD45RO-negative cells yielded the naive CD8 cells, and terminally differentiated effector memory CD45RA+ cells were excluded. Clones were read by immunoSEQ multiplex PCR, and TCRdb kept only the in-frame ones, dropping some. Of about 2.1 million clones listed, just over 90% are singletons. Sequenced material: naive CD8+ T cells from PBMCs. These receptors were taken from a man aged 18 to 35 in good health. Some clones in this sample may be carry-over from other donors' samples.

A remark on this clone: Other nucleotide sequences in the sample specify the same CDR3. This chain uses TRBV19 with TRBJ2-7; tentative D call: TRBD2 (6 bases). Trimming took 3 bases from V and 1 from J, leaving 7 bases between them. CDR3 size: 13 residues. The germline CDR1 and CDR2 sequences are LNHDA and SQIVND (reference sequence). CDR3 coding DNA: TGTGCCAGTAGTATCGGGGGTTCCTACGAGCAGTACTTC. It encodes CASSIGGSYEQYF.

The rearrangement links TRBV6-5 to TRBJ2-6, with D uncertain. V lost 2 bases and J lost 2, with 4 bases in between. Germline V CDR1 and CDR2: MNHEY, SVGAGI. The CDR3 length is 14 residues. The CDR3 protein is CASSYLAGANVLTF. For the CDR3, the DNA is TGTGCCAGCAGTTACCTCGCTGGGGCCAACGTCCTGACTTTC.

The gene calls are TRBV19 and TRBJ1-2, with TRBD1 matching 7 bases. Germline values: CDR1 LNHDA, CDR2 SQIVND (reference sequence). V shed 6 bases and J 8 bases; nucleotides not matched to a gene: 12. CDR3 size: 14 residues. CDR3 DNA sequence: TGTGCCAGTAGCCCAAAGTCGGCAGGGGGGGGCTACACCTTC. Translating gives CASSPKSAGGGYTF.

The J gene is TRBJ2-1, the V gene TRBV7-9; D is unresolved. Germline V lookup: CDR1 SEHNR, CDR2 FQNEAQ (reference sequence). The CDR3 contains 11 residues. With 5 bases removed from V and 8 bases from J, the gap between germline ends came to 7 bases. CDR3 nucleotides: TGTGCCAGCAGCCGAGCGTATGAGCAGTTCTTC. Its protein is CASSRAYEQFF.

With respect to this clone: Other DNA variants within this sample encode the same CDR3. The chain employs TRBV19 and TRBJ2-7; possibly TRBD1 for D (6 bases). Trimming cost V 3 bases and J 1 base, with 7 bases left between them. This CDR3 region has 13 residues. In germline, CDR1 is LNHDA, CDR2 SQIVND (reference sequence). As DNA, the CDR3 is TGTGCCAGTAGTATTCAGGGGTCCTACGAGCAGTACTTC. Amino acids: CASSIQGSYEQYF. Full variable domain (outside the CDR3, taken from reference TRBV19 and TRBJ2-7): DGGITQSPKYLFRKEGQNVTLSCEQNLNHDAMYWYRQDPGQGLRLIYYSQIVNDFQKGDIAEGYSVSREKKESFPLTVTSAQKNPTAFYLCASSIQGSYEQYFGPGTRLTVT.

This clone was observed a single time. The same CDR3 arises from other DNA sequences in this sample as well. DNA for the CDR3: TGTGCCAGCAGTGACCAGGGGGGCACTGAAGCTTTCTTT. Residues: CASSDQGGTEAFF. V is TRBV9 and J is TRBJ1-1; 7 bases map to TRBD1. The CDR3 length is 13 residues. After removal of 5 bases from V and 4 bases from J, the junction contained 5 bases not matched to a gene. Germline values: CDR1 SGDLS, CDR2 YYNGEE. Using reference TRBV9 and TRBJ1-1 for the parts outside the CDR3, the full variable domain is DSGVTQTPKHLITATGQRVTLRCSPRSGDLSVYWYQQSLDQGLQFLIQYYNGEERAKGNILERFSAQQFPDLHSELNLSSLELGDSALYFCASSDQGGTEAFFGQGTRLTVV.

J is TRBJ2-7 and V is TRBV6-5; 7 bases map to TRBD1. The CDR3 runs 14 residues. Germline assignment: CDR1 MNHEY and CDR2 SVGAGI. Trimming cost V 5 bases and J 2 bases; bases outside gene matches: 6. Here the CDR3 reads CASSRTGETYEQYF. CDR3 in DNA: TGTGCCAGCAGTAGGACAGGAGAAACCTACGAGCAGTACTTC.

The chain is built from TRBV7-9 and TRBJ1-4; 7 positions match TRBD1. The length of the CDR3 is 16 residues. Unmatched junction bases numbered 7, after V lost 4 bases and J lost 2 bases. Looked up from germline, CDR1 is SEHNR and CDR2 is FQNEAQ (reference sequence). The CDR3 DNA is TGTGCCAGCAGCTCTGACAGGGAATCGACTAATGAAAAACTGTTTTTT. Translating it yields CASSSDRESTNEKLFF.

The chain employs TRBV9 and TRBJ2-7, with 9 bases lining up with TRBD1. The trim removed 7 bases at V and 5 bases at J, leaving 4 bases unmatched. CDR3 length: 12 amino acids. The germline gives CDR1 SGDLS, CDR2 YYNGEE. The CDR3 loop is CASGTGMDEQYF. The CDR3 region has the DNA TGTGCCAGCGGGACAGGGATGGACGAGCAGTACTTC.

The chain links TRBV2 to TRBJ2-7; 12 bases line up with TRBD2. V lost 5 bases to trimming and J lost 5 bases; unmatched junction nucleotides: 1. Germline V gene data show CDR1 as SNHLY and CDR2 as FYNNEI. The CDR3 length is 13 residues. In nucleotides, the CDR3 is TGTGCCAGCAGTCTAGCGGGAGGGGACGAGCAGTACTTC. The encoded protein is CASSLAGGDEQYF.

The chain employs TRBV9 and TRBJ2-6; 9 bases map to TRBD2. The V segment lost 0 bases and the J segment 4 bases; nucleotides outside the gene matches: 14. The CDR3 length is 20 residues. Germline V lookup: CDR1 SGDLS, CDR2 YYNGEE. CDR3 sequence (DNA): TGTGCCAGCAGCGTAGCCCTAGCGGGAACAAGGTCGTTGGGGGCCAACGTCCTGACTTTC. Its protein product is CASSVALAGTRSLGANVLTF.

This chain joins TRBV15 and TRBJ2-2; TRBD1 aligns across 7 bases. The CDR3 runs 17 residues. The J segment lost 1 base and the V segment lost 0 bases, leaving 5 bases of the junction unmatched. CDR1 is LNHNV, CDR2 YYDKDF, per germline (reference sequence). CDR3 amino acids: CATSRDSAGGNTGELFF. CDR3 DNA: TGTGCCACCAGCAGAGATTCCGCAGGGGGGAACACCGGGGAGCTGTTTTTT.

The chain employs TRBV7-2 and TRBJ2-7; D is ambiguous. The CDR3 is 13 residues long. V lost 1 base and J lost 7, with 11 bases in between. From germline, CDR1 is SGHTA and CDR2 FQGNSA. The CDR3 nucleotides are TGTGCCAGCAGCTTAGTTGCGGTGGGTGAGCAGTACTTC. Translation gives CASSLVAVGEQYF.

The rearrangement links TRBV4-1 to TRBJ2-7, with D unresolved. The V gene's germline CDR1 is MGHRA and CDR2 YSYEKL. This CDR3 comprises 13 residues. Trimming shortened V by 4 bases and J by 5 bases, and 12 bases separated the two germline ends. The CDR3 sequence: CASSRAISDEQYF. The CDR3, as DNA: TGCGCCAGCAGCCGAGCGATCAGTGACGAGCAGTACTTC.

As regards this clone: Other DNA sequences from this sample encode an identical CDR3 as well. This chain links TRBV5-1 with TRBJ2-1, with D possibly TRBD2 on 6 matching bases. The CDR3 spans 15 residues. Germline V lookup: CDR1 SGHRS, CDR2 YFSETQ. Trimming stripped 4 bases from V and 0 bases from J, with 11 bases between. The CDR3 DNA follows: TGCGCCAGCAGCCTGGGACTGAGCTCCTACAATGAGCAGTTCTTC. Encoded protein: CASSLGLSSYNEQFF.